This is a list of T cell receptor beta chains from one sample in a study of cytomegalovirus exposure and HLA in healthy donors. Some clones are missing from TCRdb's copy, which holds only in-frame ones; the method was immunoSEQ multiplex PCR. The sample has fewer than 200,000 clones, roughly 78% seen once. The sequenced sample was PBMCs. These receptors were taken from a boy aged 10-17 years in good health and CMV-seronegative. Both conserved end residues are part of each CDR3. A D gene is named only where the DNA matches it firmly. Not all rows give a size; the values are once, few, many and, for expanded clones, a class.

cdr3_nt cdr3_aa j_call v_call d_call clone_size
TGTGCCAGCTCACCACTTCTACAGGGACGATGGGCCAACACTGAAGCTTTCTTT CASSPLLQGRWANTEAFF TRBJ1-1 TRBV18 . .
TGCGCCAGCAGCTTGGGCGGGCAACAGCAGGAAAAACTGTTTTTT CASSLGGQQQEKLFF TRBJ1-4 TRBV5-1 . few
TGTGCCAGCAGACCAATAGGGGACATAAGCTATGGCTACACCTTC CASRPIGDISYGYTF TRBJ1-2 TRBV27 . .
TGTTCCAGCAGCTTACCGAGGAGTGAAAAACTGTTTTTT CSSSLPRSEKLFF TRBJ1-4 TRBV7-9 . once
TGCGCCAGCAGTTACGGGACTCAACAAAGGGTAGGATCAAGATATGGCTACACCTTC CASSYGTQQRVGSRYGYTF TRBJ1-2 TRBV5-1 . .
TGTGCCAGCCGGGCGGGACTAGCGGGGTACAATGAGCAGTTCTTC CASRAGLAGYNEQFF TRBJ2-1 TRBV11-2 TRBD2 .
TGTGCCAGCAGTCTCGTCCCCCTGTTGGGCTACACCTTC CASSLVPLLGYTF TRBJ1-2 TRBV27 . .
TGTGCCTGGAGGCCGGCCGGACAGCCCGTGGGCACCTTC CAWRPAGQPVGTF TRBJ1-2 TRBV30 . once
TGTGCCACCAGCAGAGACCGACTCCGCACAGATACGCAGTATTTT CATSRDRLRTDTQYF TRBJ2-3 TRBV15 . .
TGTGCCTGGAGTAACGGACTAGCGGGCCAAGAGACCCAGTACTTC CAWSNGLAGQETQYF TRBJ2-5 TRBV30 TRBD2 .
TGTGCCTGGAGGGACTACGGGGGGGTCGACGAGCAGTACTTC CAWRDYGGVDEQYF TRBJ2-7 TRBV30 TRBD2 .
TGTGCCAGCAGCTCCCCGGGAAACACTGAAGCTTTCTTT CASSSPGNTEAFF TRBJ1-1 TRBV11-3 . .
TGTGCCAGCAGCTCCCCCTCGAATCGGGATAGGGCCAAAAACATTCAGTACTTC CASSSPSNRDRAKNIQYF TRBJ2-4 TRBV7-9 . .
TGCGCCAGCAGCCAAGTTCCTAGCGGGGCCTACGAGCAGTACTTC CASSQVPSGAYEQYF TRBJ2-7 TRBV4-3 TRBD2 once
TGTGCCAGCAGCTCCCTCACTAGCGGGGGAAGGGATACGCAGTATTTT CASSSLTSGGRDTQYF TRBJ2-3 TRBV13 TRBD2 .
TGTGCCAGCAGTTTATCAATATACAATGAGCAGTTCTTC CASSLSIYNEQFF TRBJ2-1 TRBV27 . once
TGTGCCAGCAGCGTAGAACCAGATGACCCAGGGCTTGTGTTCTCTGGGGCCAACGTCCTGACTTTC CASSVEPDDPGLVFSGANVLTF TRBJ2-6 TRBV9 . .
TGTGCCAGTAGTCTGCGGACTAGCGGGGGGGTCCTAGCCAAAAACATTCAGTACTTC CASSLRTSGGVLAKNIQYF TRBJ2-4 TRBV19 TRBD2 .
TGTGCCAGTAGTATAGGGGACAGGGCTCACACTGAAGCTTTCTTT CASSIGDRAHTEAFF TRBJ1-1 TRBV19 TRBD1 .
TGTGCCTGGAGGGAACAGGGGAACACTGAAGCTTTCTTT CAWREQGNTEAFF TRBJ1-1 TRBV30 . few
TGTGCCTGGAGGGGAGGGGGTTCTGGAAACACCATATATTTT CAWRGGGSGNTIYF TRBJ1-3 TRBV30 . .
TGTGCCAGCTCACCACCGACAGGGTTGAACACTGAAGCTTTCTTT CASSPPTGLNTEAFF TRBJ1-1 TRBV18 TRBD1 .
TGTGCCAGCAGAAGGACAGGGTCCCCTGTGCACACTGAAGCTTTCTTT CASRRTGSPVHTEAFF TRBJ1-1 TRBV5-8 TRBD1 .
TGTGCCAGCAGCTCAGGGACAGCCCTAAACTATGGCTACACCTTC CASSSGTALNYGYTF TRBJ1-2 TRBV7-8 TRBD1 .
TGTTCCAGCAGCTTGGGCAGGGCAGGAAATCAGCCCCAGCATTTT CSSSLGRAGNQPQHF TRBJ1-5 TRBV7-9 . .
TGTGCCAGTTCCGTTACAGGGCACCATCAGCCCCAGCATTTT CASSVTGHHQPQHF TRBJ1-5 TRBV19 . .
TGTGCCAGCACCGGAGAGGGGGTTTCCTACGAGCAGTACTTC CASTGEGVSYEQYF TRBJ2-7 TRBV6-5 . .
TGTGCCAGCAGCCCCTTCTCACTAGCGGGGGGGGACAATGAGCAGTTCTTC CASSPFSLAGGDNEQFF TRBJ2-1 TRBV4-2 TRBD2 .
TGTGCCAGTAGTATCGGACAGGCCGGCGGGGAGCTGTTTTTT CASSIGQAGGELFF TRBJ2-2 TRBV19 TRBD1 .
TGTGCCAGCAGCACCCGAGGGACAGGGGACTACGAGCAGTACTTC CASSTRGTGDYEQYF TRBJ2-7 TRBV7-2 TRBD1 .
TGCGCCAGCAGCCAGCCTCTCCTCTGGGGGGATCCAGATACGCAGTATTTT CASSQPLLWGDPDTQYF TRBJ2-3 TRBV4-1 . .
TGTGCCAGTAGCTGGGGACTAGCGGGAGGAGAGGAGCAGTTCTTC CASSWGLAGGEEQFF TRBJ2-1 TRBV19 TRBD2 .
TGTGCCAGCAGTTCCGGGGGACAGGGGACAGCTAACTATGGCTACACCTTC CASSSGGQGTANYGYTF TRBJ1-2 TRBV28 TRBD1 .
TGTGCCAGCAGACAGCTCAATCAGCCCCAGCATTTT CASRQLNQPQHF TRBJ1-5 TRBV6-1 . .